This TCR beta chain is drawn from a study of blood T cells in healthy people across ages. Trimming took off 0 bases at V and 4 bases at J, with 14 bases between the two ends. The germline V gene encodes CDR1 DFQATT and CDR2 SNEGSKA (reference sequence). This CDR3 has 15 residues. The authors ran a second PCR of about 7 to 12 cycles using a sample-barcoded 5' primer and a J-beta primer mix. TCRdb used MiXCR to reprocess the 5' RACE reads, holding one entry per CDR3 protein. The sample has roughly 1,800,000 distinct CDR3 sequences, about 50% seen once. Only a few counts were recorded for this clonotype.

The chain combines TRBV20-1 with TRBJ2-3; D remains unclear. The sequence was collected from a woman in her thirties or forties in good health. The sequenced sample consisted of blood. The CDR3 here is CSARDLAYDADTQYF. The CDR3 nucleotides read TGCAGTGCTAGAGATCTCGCCTACGACGCAGATACGCAGTATTTT.